This T cell receptor beta chain was obtained from a study of blood T cells in healthy people across ages. Combining a sample-barcoded 5' primer with a J-beta primer mix, a second PCR ran for about 7 to 11 cycles. From the 5' RACE reads, TCRdb called clonotypes with MiXCR, one entry per CDR3 protein. The sample lists over 950,000 distinct CDR3 sequences, 51% occurring once. Germline assignment: CDR1 SGHVS and CDR2 FNYEAQ. V was cut by 5 bases and J by 5 bases, with 17 bases left in between. CDR3 length: 15 residues. The source of this sequence is a woman aged 60-75 years in good health. The chain is built from TRBV7-6 and TRBJ2-3; no firm D call. Sequences were obtained from blood. Here the CDR3 reads CASSPKGLQRDTQYF. CDR3 DNA sequence: TGTGCCAGCAGCCCCAAGGGTCTCCAACGAGATACGCAGTATTTT.